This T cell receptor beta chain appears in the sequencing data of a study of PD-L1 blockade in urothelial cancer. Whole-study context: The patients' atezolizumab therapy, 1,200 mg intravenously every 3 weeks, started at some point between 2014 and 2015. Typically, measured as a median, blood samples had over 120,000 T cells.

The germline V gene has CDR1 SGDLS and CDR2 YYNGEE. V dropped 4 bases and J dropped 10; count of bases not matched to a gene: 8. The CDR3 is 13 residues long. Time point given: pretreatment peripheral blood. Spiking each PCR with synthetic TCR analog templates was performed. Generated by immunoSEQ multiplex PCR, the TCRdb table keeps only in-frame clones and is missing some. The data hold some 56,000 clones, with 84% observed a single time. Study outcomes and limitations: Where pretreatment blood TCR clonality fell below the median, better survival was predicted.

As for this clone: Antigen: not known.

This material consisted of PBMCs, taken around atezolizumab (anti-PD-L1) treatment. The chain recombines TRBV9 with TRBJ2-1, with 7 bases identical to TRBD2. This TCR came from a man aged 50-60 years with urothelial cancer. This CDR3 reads CASSPFPAGEQFF. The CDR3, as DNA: TGTGCCAGCAGCCCGTTCCCAGCGGGGGAGCAGTTCTTC.